This TCR beta chain was captured by sequencing in a study of T cells in Graves' hyperthyroidism and ophthalmopathy. As concerns this clonotype: Antigen specificity is unknown.

These patients, aged 18 to 65, had recently diagnosed hyperthyroidism lasting under 2 months. Reasons for excluding patients were uncontrolled infection, other autoimmune disease, pregnancy or lactation. Used for diagnoses were clinical symptoms, serum thyroxine and TRAb, thyroid ultrasound and orbital computed tomography. Amplification of TCR beta CDR3 regions was performed using RNA transcripts as template. Carried out on the TCR CDR3, a first-round RT-PCR used the HTBI primer set. TCRdb called the multiplex PCR reads again in MiXCR, with one record for every CDR3 protein. The repertoire holds about 580,000 distinct CDR3 sequences, with around 45% as singletons. Study-wide findings and caveats: Most thyroid clonotypes with frequency above 0.001 were detected in blood.

V was clipped by 8 bases and J by 8 bases; unmatched bases: 9. This CDR3 comprises 13 residues. Germline V gene sequence: CDR1 MNHNY, CDR2 SVGAGI (reference sequence). This TCR was recovered from a woman aged 18-29 years with Graves' hyperthyroidism. The genes are TRBV6-6 and TRBJ1-2, with TRBD1 identical over 9 bases. Sequencing was performed on peripheral blood or thyroid tissue (not recorded which). The CDR3 DNA is TGTGCCAGCCAACAGGGGGCGCATTCGGGCTACACCTTC. As protein: CASQQGAHSGYTF.